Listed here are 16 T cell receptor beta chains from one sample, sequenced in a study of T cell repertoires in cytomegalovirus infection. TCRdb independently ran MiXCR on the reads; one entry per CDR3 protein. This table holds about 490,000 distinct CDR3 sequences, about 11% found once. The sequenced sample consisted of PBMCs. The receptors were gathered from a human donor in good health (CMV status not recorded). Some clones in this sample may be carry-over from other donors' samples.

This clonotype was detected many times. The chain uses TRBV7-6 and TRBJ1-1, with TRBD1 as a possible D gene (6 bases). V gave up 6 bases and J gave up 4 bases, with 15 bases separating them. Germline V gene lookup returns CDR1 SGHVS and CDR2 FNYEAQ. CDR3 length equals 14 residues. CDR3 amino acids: CASSKQGLVTEAFF. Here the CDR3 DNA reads TGTGCCAGCAGTAAACAGGGTCTAGTCACTGAAGCTTTCTTT.

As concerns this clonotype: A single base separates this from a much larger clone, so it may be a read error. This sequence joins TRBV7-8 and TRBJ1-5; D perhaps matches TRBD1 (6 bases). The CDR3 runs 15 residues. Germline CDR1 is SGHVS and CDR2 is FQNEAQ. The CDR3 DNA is TGTGTCAGCAGCCCAAAAAGGACAGGCAATCAGCCCCAGCATTTT. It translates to CVSSPKRTGNQPQHF.

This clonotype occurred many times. In nucleotides, the CDR3 is TGTGCCAGCACTTTTCATATTGGGGTAGCGAATGCAGATACGCAGTATTTT. Protein: CASTFHIGVANADTQYF. The gene calls are TRBV7-9 and TRBJ2-3; D might be TRBD2 (5 bases). Germline loops: CDR1 SEHNR, CDR2 FQNEAQ (reference sequence). The CDR3 is 17 residues long. V lost 7 bases, J lost 4 bases, and 24 bases lay in between.

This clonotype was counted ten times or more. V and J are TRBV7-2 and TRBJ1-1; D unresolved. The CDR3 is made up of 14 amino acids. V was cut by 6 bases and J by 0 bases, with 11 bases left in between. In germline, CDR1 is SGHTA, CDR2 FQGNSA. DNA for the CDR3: TGTGCCAGCAGTCTTTACAACTTGAACACTGAAGCTTTCTTT. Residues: CASSLYNLNTEAFF.

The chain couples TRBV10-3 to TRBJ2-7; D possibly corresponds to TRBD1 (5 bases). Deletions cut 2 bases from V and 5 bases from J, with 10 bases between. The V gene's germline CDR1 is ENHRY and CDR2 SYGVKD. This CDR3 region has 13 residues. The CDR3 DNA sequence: TGTGCCATCAGTGAGACAGGACGCCACGAGCAGTACTTC. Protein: CAISETGRHEQYF.

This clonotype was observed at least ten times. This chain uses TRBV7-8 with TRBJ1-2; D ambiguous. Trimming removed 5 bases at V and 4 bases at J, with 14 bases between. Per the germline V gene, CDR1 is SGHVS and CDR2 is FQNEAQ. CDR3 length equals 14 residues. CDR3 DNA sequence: TGTGCCAGCAGCCCAGCTGAGGGTGTCTATGGCTACACCTTC. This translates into CASSPAEGVYGYTF.

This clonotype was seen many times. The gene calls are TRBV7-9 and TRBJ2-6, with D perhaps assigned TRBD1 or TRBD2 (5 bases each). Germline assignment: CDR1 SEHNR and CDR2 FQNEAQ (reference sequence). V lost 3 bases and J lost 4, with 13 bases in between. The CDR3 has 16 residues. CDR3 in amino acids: CASSFDGTPGANVLTF. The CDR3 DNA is TGTGCCAGCAGCTTCGACGGGACCCCCGGGGCCAACGTCCTGACTTTC.

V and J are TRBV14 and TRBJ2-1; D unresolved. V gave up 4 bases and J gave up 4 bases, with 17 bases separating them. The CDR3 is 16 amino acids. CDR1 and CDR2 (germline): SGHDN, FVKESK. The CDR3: CASSLYTTASYNEQFF. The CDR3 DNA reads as TGTGCCAGCAGCCTATACACTACAGCCTCGTACAATGAGCAGTTCTTC.

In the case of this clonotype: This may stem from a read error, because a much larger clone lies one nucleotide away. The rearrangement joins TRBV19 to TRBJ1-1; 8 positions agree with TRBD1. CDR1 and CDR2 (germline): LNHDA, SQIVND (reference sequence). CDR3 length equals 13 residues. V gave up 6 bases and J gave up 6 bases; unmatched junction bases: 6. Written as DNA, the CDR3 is TGTGCCAGTAGCTACAGGGGGTACCCTGAAGCTTTCTTT. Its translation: CASSYRGYPEAFF.

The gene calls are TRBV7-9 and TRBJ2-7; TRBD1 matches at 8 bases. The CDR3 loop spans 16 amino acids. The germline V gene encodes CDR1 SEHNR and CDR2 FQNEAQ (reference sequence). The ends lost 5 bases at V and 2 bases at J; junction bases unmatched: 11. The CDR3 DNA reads TGTGCCAGCAGCGTGGCGACAGGGGACCTTGCCTACGAGCAGTACTTC. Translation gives CASSVATGDLAYEQYF. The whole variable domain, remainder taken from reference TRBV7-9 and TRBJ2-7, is DTGVSQNPRHKITKRGQNVTFRCDPISEHNRLYWYRQTLGQGPEFLTYFQNEAQLEKSRLLSDRFSAERPKGSFSTLEIQRTEQGDSAMYLCASSVATGDLAYEQYFGPGTRLTVT.

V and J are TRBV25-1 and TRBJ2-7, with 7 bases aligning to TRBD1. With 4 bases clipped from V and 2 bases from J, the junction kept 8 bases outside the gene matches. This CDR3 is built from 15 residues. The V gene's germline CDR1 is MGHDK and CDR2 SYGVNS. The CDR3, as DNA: TGTGCCAGCAGTGTCGACGGACAGGCAACCTACGAGCAGTACTTC. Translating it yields CASSVDGQATYEQYF.

The CDR3 reads CAWSFSALYEQYF. CDR3 in DNA: TGTGCCTGGAGCTTTTCAGCCCTCTACGAGCAGTACTTC. The chain couples TRBV30 to TRBJ2-7; D remains unclear. The CDR3 spans 13 residues. The V end was cut by 3 bases, the J end by 3 bases, with 12 bases between. Germline V CDR1 and CDR2: GTSNPN, SVGIG (reference sequence).

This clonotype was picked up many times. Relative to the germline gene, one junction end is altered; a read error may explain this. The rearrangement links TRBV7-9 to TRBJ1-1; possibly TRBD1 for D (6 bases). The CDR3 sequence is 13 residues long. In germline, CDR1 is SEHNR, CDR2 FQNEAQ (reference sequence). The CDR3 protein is CASSVQRTVTPQF. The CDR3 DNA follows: TGTGCCAGCAGCGTGCAACGGACAGTAACCCCCCAGTTT.

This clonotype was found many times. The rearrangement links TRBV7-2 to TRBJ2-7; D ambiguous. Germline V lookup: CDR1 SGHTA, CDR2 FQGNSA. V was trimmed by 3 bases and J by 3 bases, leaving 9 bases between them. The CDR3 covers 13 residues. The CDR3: CASSFGLGYEQYF. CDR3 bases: TGTGCCAGCAGCTTTGGGCTTGGCTACGAGCAGTACTTC.

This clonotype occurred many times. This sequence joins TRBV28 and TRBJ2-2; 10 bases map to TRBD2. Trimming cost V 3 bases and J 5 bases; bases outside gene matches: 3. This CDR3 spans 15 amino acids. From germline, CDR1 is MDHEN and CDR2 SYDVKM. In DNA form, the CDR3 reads TGTGCCAGCAGTTTGGCTAGCGGGAGTACCGGGGAGCTGTTTTTT. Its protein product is CASSLASGSTGELFF.

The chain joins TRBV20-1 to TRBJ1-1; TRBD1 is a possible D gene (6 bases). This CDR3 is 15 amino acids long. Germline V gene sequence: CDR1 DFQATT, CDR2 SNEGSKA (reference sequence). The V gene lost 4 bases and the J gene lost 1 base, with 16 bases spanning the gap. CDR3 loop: CSANGGGHRNTEAFF. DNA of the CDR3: TGCAGTGCTAACGGGGGGGGACACCGGAACACTGAAGCTTTCTTT.